This TCR beta chain was captured by sequencing in a study of control samples from healthy donors and cancer patients. Germline CDR1 is LNHDA and CDR2 is SQIVND (reference sequence). This CDR3 is built from 19 residues. V was clipped by 3 bases and J by 2 bases; unmatched bases: 12. Profiling relied on immunoSEQ multiplex PCR, and the TCRdb table lists in-frame clones only, not all of them. This sample has 150,000 to 200,000 clones, with 90% to 95% found just once. The receptor's source is a woman in her thirties in good health. The sequenced sample was blood. The V call is TRBV19, the J call TRBJ1-5, with 11 bases lining up with TRBD1. CDR3: CASSMGWRDRGVGNQPQHF. The CDR3 DNA reads as TGTGCCAGTAGTATGGGGTGGCGGGACAGGGGGGTCGGCAATCAGCCCCAGCATTTT.